This T cell receptor beta chain was recorded in a study of CD8+CD57+ T cells in acquired aplastic anemia. As for this clonotype: At one of its ends the junction is not consistent with the germline gene, which may arise from a read error.

By flow cytometry, patients selected for sequencing had shown an expansion of CD8+CD57+ cells. Severe acquired aplastic anemia was present in all patients. Germline-derived CDR1 and CDR2 are SNHLY and FYNNEI. CDR3 length equals 15 residues. The template used for profiling TCR beta VDJ and CDR3 was genomic DNA. TCRdb independently ran MiXCR on the reads; one entry per CDR3 protein. The profile shows 120,000 or so distinct CDR3 sequences, 40% of them singletons. Sample: sorted CD4+, CD8+, or CD8+CD57+ T cells (not recorded which) from PBMCs. The source is a human donor with aplastic anemia. The chain recombines TRBV2 with TRBJ2-3; TRBD2 aligns across 13 bases. CDR3 amino acids: CSSSLETSGGNAQYF. The CDR3 DNA reads as TGTTCCAGCAGCTTAGAGACTAGCGGGGGGAATGCGCAGTATTTT.